This T cell receptor beta chain comes out of a study of breast tumors, draining lymph nodes, adjacent tissues. Findings of the study overall: That most tumor T cells come from lymph nodes remained unproven. Compared with lymph nodes, tumors were less diverse; compared with nontumor tissue, more.

For this clonotype: As yet, its antigen is unknown.

The CDR3 spans 15 residues. The V gene end was trimmed by 4 bases and the J gene end by 7 bases; junction bases not matched to a gene: 6. From germline, CDR1 is SEHNR and CDR2 FQNEAQ (reference sequence). Via MiXCR, TCRdb re-called the multiplex PCR reads, giving one row per CDR3 protein. In the table there are 30,000 to 40,000 distinct CDR3 sequences, 35% to 45% of which are singletons. The TCR sequence derives from a female donor with breast cancer. Some clones in this sample may be carry-over from other donors' samples. The chain couples TRBV7-9 to TRBJ2-1; 11 bases are a match to TRBD1. The source material was breast tumor tissue. CDR3 protein: CASSSGTGGWNEQFF. The CDR3 DNA is TGTGCCAGCAGCTCCGGGACAGGGGGTTGGAATGAGCAGTTCTTC.